The rows below give T cell receptor beta chains drawn from one sample of a study of T cell responses to AZD1222 COVID-19 vaccine. TCRdb's table, derived via immunoSEQ multiplex PCR, lists solely in-frame clones and lacks some. The data contain roughly 120,000 clones, approximately 89% of them seen just once; the ten biggest clones take up 4% to 5.5%. Sequences were derived from peripheral blood, sampled 28 days after the second AZD1222 dose. The origin of the receptors is an adult who received the AZD1222 COVID-19 vaccine. CDR3s include the opening cysteine and the closing phenylalanine or tryptophan. A D gene is named only where the DNA matches it firmly. Clone size, where shown, is once, few, many, or a class for clones that have expanded.

clone size	J gene	V gene	D gene	CDR3 protein	CDR3 DNA
NA	TRBJ1-1	TRBV7-2	NA	CASSLDGVGTEAFF	TGTGCCAGCAGCTTAGATGGGGTTGGCACTGAAGCTTTCTTT
NA	TRBJ2-1	TRBV9	TRBD2	CASSVALKGLAGGQGYNEQFF	TGTGCCAGCAGCGTAGCCCTTAAGGGACTAGCGGGGGGGCAGGGGTACAATGAGCAGTTCTTC
NA	TRBJ2-5	TRBV5-1	TRBD2	CASSRSGGREETQYF	TGCGCCAGCAGCCGTAGCGGGGGGCGGGAAGAGACCCAGTACTTC
NA	TRBJ2-1	TRBV28	TRBD2	CASRLTSGRMNEQFF	TGTGCCAGCAGACTGACTAGCGGGAGGATGAATGAGCAGTTCTTC
NA	TRBJ2-2	TRBV19	NA	CASSLGADTGELFF	TGTGCCAGTAGTTTGGGGGCGGACACCGGGGAGCTGTTTTTT
many	TRBJ2-2	TRBV13	TRBD1	CASRRPGQGTGELFF	TGTGCCAGCAGAAGACCGGGACAGGGAACCGGGGAGCTGTTTTTT
NA	TRBJ1-2	TRBV29-1	NA	CSVHLPGTYYGYTF	TGCAGCGTTCATCTCCCCGGGACTTACTATGGCTACACCTTC
NA	TRBJ1-1	TRBV4-3	NA	CASSQGQALMNTEAFF	TGCGCCAGCAGCCAAGGACAGGCCCTAATGAACACTGAAGCTTTCTTT
NA	TRBJ1-3	TRBV7-9	NA	CASSSNGIPPFINGNTIYF	TGTGCCAGCAGCTCGAACGGGATCCCCCCGTTCATTAATGGAAACACCATATATTTT
NA	TRBJ1-1	TRBV19	NA	CATTGWWNTEAFF	TGTGCCACCACGGGGTGGTGGAACACTGAAGCTTTCTTT
NA	TRBJ2-5	TRBV4-2	TRBD1	CASSLGLGGQGDGETQYF	TGTGCCAGCAGCCTCGGGTTAGGGGGCCAGGGGGATGGGGAGACCCAGTACTTC